A selection of T cell receptor beta chains follows, all from one sample in a study of blood T cell repertoires in COVID-19. The protocol was immunoSEQ multiplex PCR, while the TCRdb copy is restricted to in-frame clones and leaves out a portion. The top ten clones hold 0.83% of a sample with approximately 70,000 clones, roughly four fifths of them seen once. Sequenced: peripheral blood. The origin of the receptors is a woman between 65 and 79 years old with acute or convalescent COVID-19. Each CDR3 is given with its conserved first and last residue. Fields, in order: D gene, CDR3 length, clone size, J gene, V gene, CDR3 protein, CDR3 DNA. The D gene is left open where the match is weak. Expanded clones get a size class; other rows say once, few or many, or leave the size out.

>NA|15|once|TRBJ2-4|TRBV6-5
CASSAGTVAKNIQYF
TGTGCCAGCAGCGCCGGGACTGTAGCCAAAAACATTCAGTACTTC
>TRBD1|13|few|TRBJ2-5|TRBV6-5
CASRTGTEETQYF
TGTGCCAGCAGGACCGGGACAGAAGAGACCCAGTACTTC
>NA|12|NA|TRBJ1-2|TRBV2
CASTYPGYGYTF
TGTGCCAGCACTTATCCGGGGTATGGCTACACCTTC
>NA|15|NA|TRBJ2-1|TRBV5-1
CASSLGQGGYNEQFF
TGCGCCAGCAGCTTGGGTCAGGGAGGCTACAATGAGCAGTTCTTC
>NA|14|NA|TRBJ1-1|TRBV10-3
CAIGPGGYGTEAFF
TGTGCCATCGGTCCCGGAGGGTACGGCACTGAAGCTTTCTTT
>NA|16|few|TRBJ2-5|TRBV10-3
CAISGGEGTHQETQYF
TGTGCCATCAGTGGGGGTGAAGGGACACACCAAGAGACCCAGTACTTC
>TRBD1|15|few|TRBJ1-1|TRBV5-1
CASSLGTGGNTEAFF
TGCGCCAGCAGCTTGGGGACAGGAGGGAACACTGAAGCTTTCTTT
>TRBD1|15|NA|TRBJ2-4|TRBV14
CASRPAGTGSNIQYF
TGTGCCAGCAGACCTGCTGGGACAGGGTCGAACATTCAGTACTTC
>NA|14|few|TRBJ1-1|TRBV5-6
CASSLGQRNTEAFF
TGTGCCAGCAGCTTAGGACAGAGGAACACTGAAGCTTTCTTT
>NA|14|NA|TRBJ1-1|TRBV5-5
CASSLPGRNTEAFF
TGTGCCAGCAGCTTGCCGGGAAGGAACACTGAAGCTTTCTTT
>NA|14|NA|TRBJ2-5|TRBV4-3
CASSDTRGRQTQYF
TGCGCCAGCAGCGATACCAGGGGGAGGCAGACCCAGTACTTC